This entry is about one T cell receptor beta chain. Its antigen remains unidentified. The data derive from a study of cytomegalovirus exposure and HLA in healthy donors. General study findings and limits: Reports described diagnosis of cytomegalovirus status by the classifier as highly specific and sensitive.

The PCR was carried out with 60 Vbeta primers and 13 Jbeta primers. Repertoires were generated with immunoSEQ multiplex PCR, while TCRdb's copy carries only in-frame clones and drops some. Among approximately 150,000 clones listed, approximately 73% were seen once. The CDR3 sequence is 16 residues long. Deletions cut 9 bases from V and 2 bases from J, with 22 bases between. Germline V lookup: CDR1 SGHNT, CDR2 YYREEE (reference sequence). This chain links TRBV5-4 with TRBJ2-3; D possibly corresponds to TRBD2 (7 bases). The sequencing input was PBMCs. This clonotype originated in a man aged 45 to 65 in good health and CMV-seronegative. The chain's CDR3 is CATWLGGGVSTDTQYF. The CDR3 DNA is TGTGCCACCTGGTTGGGCGGGGGCGTCTCCACAGATACGCAGTATTTT.